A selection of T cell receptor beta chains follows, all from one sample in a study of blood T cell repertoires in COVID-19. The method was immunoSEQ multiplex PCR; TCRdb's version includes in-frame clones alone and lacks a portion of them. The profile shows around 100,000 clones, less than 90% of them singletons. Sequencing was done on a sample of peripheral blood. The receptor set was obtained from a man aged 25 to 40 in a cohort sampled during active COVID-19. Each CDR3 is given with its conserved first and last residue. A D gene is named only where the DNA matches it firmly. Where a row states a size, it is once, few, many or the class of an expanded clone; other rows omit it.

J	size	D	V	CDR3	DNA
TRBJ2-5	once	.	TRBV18	CASSPIEGETQYF	TGTGCCAGCTCACCAATCGAGGGAGAGACCCAGTACTTC
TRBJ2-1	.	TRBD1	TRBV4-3	CASSQDLGQAYNEQFF	TGCGCCAGCAGCCAAGATTTGGGACAGGCTTACAATGAGCAGTTCTTC
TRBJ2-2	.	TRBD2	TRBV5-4	CASSTGTSVTGELFF	TGTGCCAGCAGCACCGGGACTAGCGTCACCGGGGAGCTGTTTTTT
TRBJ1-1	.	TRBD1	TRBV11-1	CASSRRTGGDGTEAFF	TGTGCCAGCAGCCGCCGGACAGGGGGCGACGGCACTGAAGCTTTCTTT
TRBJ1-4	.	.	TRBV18	CASSPNQGGDSEKLFF	TGTGCCAGCTCACCAAACCAGGGTGGGGATTCTGAAAAACTGTTTTTT
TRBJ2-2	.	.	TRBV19	CASRLLVPGELFF	TGTGCCAGTCGCCTACTAGTTCCTGGGGAGCTGTTTTTT
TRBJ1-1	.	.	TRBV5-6	CASSLRDILNTEAFF	TGTGCCAGCAGCCTCCGGGACATATTGAACACTGAAGCTTTCTTT
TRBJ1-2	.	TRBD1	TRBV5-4	CASSSGFGTGKDGYTF	TGTGCCAGCAGCTCCGGATTTGGGACAGGGAAGGACGGCTACACCTTC
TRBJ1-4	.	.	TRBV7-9	CASSLDFGRGGEKLFF	TGTGCCAGCAGCTTAGATTTCGGGCGGGGCGGTGAAAAACTGTTTTTT
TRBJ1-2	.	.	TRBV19	CASSIEIDRSDYGYTF	TGTGCCAGTAGTATAGAAATCGACAGGAGCGACTATGGCTACACCTTC
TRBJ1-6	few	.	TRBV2	CASRPGGAISPLHF	TGTGCCAGCAGACCCGGGGGGGCGATTTCACCCCTCCACTTT
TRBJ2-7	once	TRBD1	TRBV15	CATSGDRGKYEQYF	TGTGCCACCAGCGGGGACAGGGGGAAGTACGAGCAGTACTTC
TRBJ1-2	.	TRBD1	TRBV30	CAWSGPGGRPLLGGYTF	TGTGCCTGGAGTGGCCCAGGGGGCCGCCCCCTTCTCGGTGGCTACACCTTC
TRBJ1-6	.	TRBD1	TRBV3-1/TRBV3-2	CASSQVTGRRSPLHF	TGTGCCAGCAGCCAAGTGACAGGGCGGCGTTCACCCCTCCACTTT
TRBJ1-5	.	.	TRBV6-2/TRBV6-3	CASSYSTGRRGQPQHF	TGTGCCAGCAGTTACTCTACAGGGCGGAGAGGTCAGCCCCAGCATTTT
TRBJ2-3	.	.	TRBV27	CASRKEVVTDTQYF	TGTGCCAGCAGGAAAGAGGTGGTTACGGATACGCAGTATTTT
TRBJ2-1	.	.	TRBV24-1	CATGVGEDEQFF	TGTGCCACCGGCGTAGGTGAGGATGAGCAGTTCTTC
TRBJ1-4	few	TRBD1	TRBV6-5	CASRAGQGGEKLFF	TGTGCCAGCAGGGCGGGACAGGGAGGTGAAAAACTGTTTTTT
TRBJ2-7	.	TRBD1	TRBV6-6	CASSAGTGYEQYF	TGTGCCAGCAGTGCCGGGACAGGGTACGAGCAGTACTTC
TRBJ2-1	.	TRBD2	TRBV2	CASSVDGTSRNFF	TGTGCCAGCAGTGTTGACGGGACTAGCCGAAATTTCTTC
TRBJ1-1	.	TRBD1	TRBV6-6	CASSIGQGGTEAFF	TGTGCCAGCAGTATCGGACAGGGCGGGACTGAAGCTTTCTTT
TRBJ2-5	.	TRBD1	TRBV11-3	CASSLDMETGVRETQYF	TGTGCCAGCAGCTTAGACATGGAGACAGGGGTGCGAGAGACCCAGTACTTC
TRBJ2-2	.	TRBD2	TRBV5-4	CASSPGTSRGTGELFF	TGTGCCAGCAGCCCGGGGACTAGCCGGGGTACCGGGGAGCTGTTTTTT
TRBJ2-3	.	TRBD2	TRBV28	CASRASSGGADTQYF	TGTGCCAGCAGGGCTTCTAGCGGGGGGGCGGATACGCAGTATTTT
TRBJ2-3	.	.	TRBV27	CASSFWQGMVVTDTQYF	TGTGCCAGCAGTTTTTGGCAGGGGATGGTAGTCACAGATACGCAGTATTTT
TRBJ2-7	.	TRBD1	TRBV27	CASSPDLKGQGNEQYF	TGTGCCAGCAGTCCCGACCTTAAGGGACAGGGCAACGAGCAGTACTTC
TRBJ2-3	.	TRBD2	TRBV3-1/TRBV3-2	CASSQTGGRDTQYF	TGTGCCAGCAGCCAGACGGGGGGGAGAGATACGCAGTATTTT
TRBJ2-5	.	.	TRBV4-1	CASSQDGKGQETQYF	TGCGCCAGCAGCCAAGATGGTAAGGGGCAAGAGACCCAGTACTTC
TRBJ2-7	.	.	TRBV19	CASSFTPNYEQYF	TGTGCCAGTAGTTTCACACCGAACTACGAGCAGTACTTC
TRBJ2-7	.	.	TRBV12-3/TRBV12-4	CASSFGAEREQYF	TGTGCCAGCAGTTTCGGAGCCGAAAGGGAGCAGTACTTC
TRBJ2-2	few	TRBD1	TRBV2	CASRGQGSDTGELFF	TGTGCCAGCAGAGGACAGGGGAGCGACACCGGGGAGCTGTTTTTT
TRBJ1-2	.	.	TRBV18	CASSRREGNYGYTF	TGTGCCAGCTCACGAAGGGAGGGTAACTATGGCTACACCTTC
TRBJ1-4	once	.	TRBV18	CASSPAVTNEKLFF	TGTGCCAGCTCACCGGCTGTCACTAATGAAAAACTGTTTTTT
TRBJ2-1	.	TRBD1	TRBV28	CASSSLAGTGNEQFF	TGTGCCAGCAGTTCTCTGGCAGGGACAGGCAATGAGCAGTTCTTC
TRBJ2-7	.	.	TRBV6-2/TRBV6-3	CASSWGSTGVQYF	TGTGCCAGCAGTTGGGGCTCTACGGGGGTGCAGTACTTC
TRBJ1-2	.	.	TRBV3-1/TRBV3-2	CASSPRQDNYGYTF	TGTGCCAGCAGCCCACGCCAGGATAACTATGGCTACACCTTC
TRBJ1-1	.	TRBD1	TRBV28	CASSLTTGPEAFF	TGTGCCAGCAGTTTAACGACAGGGCCTGAAGCTTTCTTT
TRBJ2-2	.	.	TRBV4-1	CASSQDLPRDRRARELFF	TGCGCCAGCAGCCAAGATCTTCCCCGGGACCGGAGGGCCAGGGAGCTGTTTTTT
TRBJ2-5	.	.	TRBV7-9	CASNPPRGPQETQYF	TGTGCCAGCAACCCACCCCGGGGTCCTCAAGAGACCCAGTACTTC
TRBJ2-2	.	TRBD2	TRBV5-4	CASSQGASGGITGELFF	TGTGCCAGCAGCCAGGGGGCTAGCGGGGGAATCACCGGGGAGCTGTTTTTT